This T cell receptor beta chain was documented in a study of monozygotic twins with inflammatory bowel disease. Study-level points and caveats: Among IBD patients, fewer clonotypes were shared with others than among healthy twins, especially with disease activity. Differing T cell subtypes remained indistinguishable.

TCRdb re-called the 5' RACE reads and catalogs CDR3 proteins one per entry, DNA excluded. Here the sample table reports approximately 330,000 distinct CDR3 sequences. As regards this clonotype: Its matching antigen is unknown.

The sequence was obtained from a human donor with ulcerative colitis or Crohn's disease, or a healthy co-twin of an affected twin (not recorded which). Material for sequencing was blood.

The CDR3: CASSSGLPNTGELFF. The V call is TRBV5-4, the J call TRBJ2-2; TCRdb designates TRBD2, a call that cannot be tested without DNA. CDR1 and CDR2 from the germline V gene are SGHNT and YYREEE (reference sequence). The CDR3 loop spans 15 amino acids.